This TCR beta chain was recorded in a study of blood T cell repertoires in COVID-19. The wider study: The United States, Italy and Spain supplied acute and convalescent COVID-19 samples. PBMCs, B-cell-depleted T cells, or T cells provided the cDNA or gDNA that made up the material.

Under the authors' procedure: Nucleated cell number was recorded as an estimate derived from reference gene primer amplification. Sequencing used immunoSEQ multiplex PCR; TCRdb keeps in-frame clones, though not all of them. V and J calls and clone size are as listed in that table; D and trimming were resolved from the DNA. Among some 130,000 clones listed, 86% were seen once. This CDR3 has 15 residues. The ends were cut back, 4 bases at V and 10 bases at J, with 21 bases in the middle. Germline-derived CDR1 and CDR2 are SGHRS and YFSETQ. The chain is built from TRBV5-1 and TRBJ2-1, with a tentative D call TRBD1 (6 bases). The sequence derives from a woman aged 45-65 years who had recovered from COVID-19. Sequences were obtained from peripheral blood. The CDR3: CASSQGVGVRGEQFF. DNA for the CDR3: TGCGCCAGCAGCCAAGGCGTCGGGGTAAGGGGGGAGCAGTTCTTC.